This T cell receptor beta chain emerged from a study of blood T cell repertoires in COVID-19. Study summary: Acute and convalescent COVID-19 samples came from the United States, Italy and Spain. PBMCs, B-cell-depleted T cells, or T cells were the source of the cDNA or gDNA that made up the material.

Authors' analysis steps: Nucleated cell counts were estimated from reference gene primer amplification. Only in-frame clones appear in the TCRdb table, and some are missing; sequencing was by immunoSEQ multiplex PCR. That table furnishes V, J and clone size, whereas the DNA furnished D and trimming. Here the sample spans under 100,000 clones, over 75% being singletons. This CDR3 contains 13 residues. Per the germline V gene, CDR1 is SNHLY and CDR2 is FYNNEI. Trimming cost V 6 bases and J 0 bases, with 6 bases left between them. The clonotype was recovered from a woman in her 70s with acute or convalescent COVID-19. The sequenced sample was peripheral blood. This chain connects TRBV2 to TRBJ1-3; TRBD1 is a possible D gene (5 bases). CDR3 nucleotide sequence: TGTGCCAGCAGCAGGGACTCTGGAAACACCATATATTTT. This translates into CASSRDSGNTIYF.